The clone carrying this T cell receptor (beta chain) was seen repeatedly, ten times or more. Arm-PCR of CDR3 regions and iRepertoire HTBI primers were the basis on which TCR beta libraries were built. Each CDR3 protein gets one entry after TCRdb re-called the multiplex PCR reads with MiXCR. The sample holds around 420,000 distinct CDR3 sequences; about 15% are singletons and the top ten take approximately 8%. The source of the sample is a study of regulatory T cells in long-lasting Graves disease. The germline V gene has CDR1 SQVTM and CDR2 ANQGSEA. Trimming at V came to 4 bases and at J to 4 bases, leaving 9 bases not matched to a gene. The CDR3 spans 14 residues. Time point defined: newly diagnosed GD, antithyroid drugs for less than 3 months. Extracted PBMC RNA gave rise to the TCR library. These data also featured in a second study, about T cells in Graves' hyperthyroidism and ophthalmopathy.

This chain uses TRBV29-1 with TRBJ1-1, with 7 bases aligning to TRBD1. The TCR sequence derives from a woman in her thirties or forties with Graves disease. The sequencing here drew on peripheral blood mononuclear cells (PBMCs), taken at new diagnosis, from a patient treated with antithyroid drugs. CDR3 nucleotides: TGCAGCGTTGGTGCAGGGGGTTGGGGCACTGAAGCTTTCTTT. Protein product: CSVGAGGWGTEAFF.